This TCR beta chain was documented in a study of regulatory T cells in long-lasting Graves disease. Regarding time point: persistent/refractory GD, antithyroid drugs over 5 years with positive TRAb. PBMCs were the source of the RNA used for TCR sequencing. Trimming removed 0 bases from V and 1 base from J, with 13 bases in between. This CDR3 contains 18 residues. CDR1 MGHRA and CDR2 YSYEKL come from the germline V gene. Libraries of TCR beta came from iRepertoire HTBI primers plus Arm-PCR of CDR3 regions. Via MiXCR, TCRdb re-called the multiplex PCR reads, giving one row per CDR3 protein. The profile shows roughly 300,000 distinct CDR3 sequences, roughly a fifth of them singletons.

This clonotype was obtained from a female donor with Graves disease. The sample in question was peripheral blood mononuclear cells (PBMCs), obtained when the disease was refractory, from a patient treated with antithyroid drugs. J is TRBJ2-6 and V is TRBV4-1, with D possibly matching TRBD1 (5 bases). This chain's CDR3 is CASSQEGQGASGANVLTF. The CDR3 DNA reads TGCGCCAGCAGCCAAGAGGGGCAGGGCGCATCTGGGGCCAACGTCCTGACTTTC.